The clone carrying this T cell receptor beta chain has at least ten counts. For a library built for alpha chains, this beta chain is a stray read; little rests on its size. Every TCR cDNA molecule carried a tag that served as a unique molecular identifier. MiXCR, run by TCRdb on the 5' RACE reads, gives a single entry per CDR3 protein. The table includes under 11,000 distinct CDR3 sequences, around 4% detected once. Germline CDR1 reads SQVTM; CDR2 reads ANQGSEA. CDR3 length: 12 residues. Trimming pared 4 bases from V and 2 bases from J, leaving 8 bases between. Time point meaning: sample taken at primary tumor resection. Whole RNA from tumor, nontumor lung or frozen PBMC was sequenced unsorted. Samples came from 65 to 75 TRACERx patients with untreated early-stage lung cancer. The sample originates from a study of spatial heterogeneity in lung cancer.

The input for sequencing was normal lung tissue next to the tumor, taken at surgery. The rearrangement joins TRBV29-1 to TRBJ1-2; no clear D. This receptor was taken from a male donor with early-stage non-small cell lung cancer. The CDR3 DNA reads as TGCAGCGTTGGTTATGTAAACTATGGCTACACCTTC. It codes for CSVGYVNYGYTF.